This T cell receptor beta chain was observed in a study of T cells in Graves' hyperthyroidism and ophthalmopathy. The wider study: Blood was drawn when the patient was first diagnosed and still untreated. Study-wide results and limits: Blood also carried most thyroid clonotypes expanded above 0.001. In validation, the model predicted ophthalmopathy. These predictions came a median roughly 7.1 months before onset.

Researchers amplified the TCR beta CDR3 regions from RNA transcripts. First-round RT-PCR with HTBI primers amplified the TCR CDR3 region. A single record per CDR3 protein comes from TCRdb applying MiXCR to the multiplex PCR reads. Of approximately 610,000 distinct CDR3 sequences in the sample, approximately 15% were seen once. The CDR3 has 15 residues. V lost 3 bases to trimming and J lost 6 bases, with 15 bases between them. The germline V gene has CDR1 SEHNR and CDR2 FQNEAQ (reference sequence). This clonotype was counted at least ten times. Antigen: not known. The clonotype comes from a woman between 40 and 50 years old with Graves' ophthalmopathy. The gene calls are TRBV7-9 and TRBJ1-5, with D tentatively TRBD1 (5 bases). Sequences were obtained from blood. The CDR3 spells CASSFDSGEGQPQHF. In nucleotides, the CDR3 is TGTGCCAGCAGCTTCGATTCGGGGGAGGGTCAGCCCCAGCATTTT.